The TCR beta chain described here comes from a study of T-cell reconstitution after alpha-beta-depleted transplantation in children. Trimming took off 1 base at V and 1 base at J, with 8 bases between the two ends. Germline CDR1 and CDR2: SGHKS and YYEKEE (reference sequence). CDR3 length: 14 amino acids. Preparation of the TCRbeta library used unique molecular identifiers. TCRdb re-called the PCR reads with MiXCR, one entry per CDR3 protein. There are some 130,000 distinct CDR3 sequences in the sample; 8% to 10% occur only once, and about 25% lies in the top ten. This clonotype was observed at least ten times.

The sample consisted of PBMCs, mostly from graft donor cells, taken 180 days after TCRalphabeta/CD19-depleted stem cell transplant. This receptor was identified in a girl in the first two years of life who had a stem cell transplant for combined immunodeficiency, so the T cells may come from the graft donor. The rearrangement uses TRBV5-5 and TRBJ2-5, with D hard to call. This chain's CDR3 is CASSLWAAQETQYF. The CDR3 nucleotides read TGTGCCAGCAGCTTGTGGGCAGCCCAAGAGACCCAGTACTTC.